This T cell receptor (beta chain) was sequenced for a study of blood T cell repertoires in COVID-19. There are 15 residues in the CDR3. V gave up 4 bases and J gave up 7 bases; unmatched junction bases: 8. Looked up from germline, CDR1 is MNHEY and CDR2 is SVGAGI. As processed by the authors: Reference gene primer amplification gave nucleated cell count estimates. Profiling relied on immunoSEQ multiplex PCR, and the TCRdb table lists in-frame clones only, not all of them. D and trimming were read from the DNA, whereas the V and J calls and clone size are those reported in that table. The sample lists about 60,000 clones, roughly four fifths occurring once.

The chain carries TRBV6-5 and TRBJ2-1; TRBD2 matches 9 bases. Sequenced material: peripheral blood. This clonotype was obtained from an elderly woman with acute or convalescent COVID-19. The CDR3 region has the DNA TGTGCCAGCAGTTTTGAAGGGACTAGCAGGAATGAGCAGTTCTTC. Translation gives CASSFEGTSRNEQFF.